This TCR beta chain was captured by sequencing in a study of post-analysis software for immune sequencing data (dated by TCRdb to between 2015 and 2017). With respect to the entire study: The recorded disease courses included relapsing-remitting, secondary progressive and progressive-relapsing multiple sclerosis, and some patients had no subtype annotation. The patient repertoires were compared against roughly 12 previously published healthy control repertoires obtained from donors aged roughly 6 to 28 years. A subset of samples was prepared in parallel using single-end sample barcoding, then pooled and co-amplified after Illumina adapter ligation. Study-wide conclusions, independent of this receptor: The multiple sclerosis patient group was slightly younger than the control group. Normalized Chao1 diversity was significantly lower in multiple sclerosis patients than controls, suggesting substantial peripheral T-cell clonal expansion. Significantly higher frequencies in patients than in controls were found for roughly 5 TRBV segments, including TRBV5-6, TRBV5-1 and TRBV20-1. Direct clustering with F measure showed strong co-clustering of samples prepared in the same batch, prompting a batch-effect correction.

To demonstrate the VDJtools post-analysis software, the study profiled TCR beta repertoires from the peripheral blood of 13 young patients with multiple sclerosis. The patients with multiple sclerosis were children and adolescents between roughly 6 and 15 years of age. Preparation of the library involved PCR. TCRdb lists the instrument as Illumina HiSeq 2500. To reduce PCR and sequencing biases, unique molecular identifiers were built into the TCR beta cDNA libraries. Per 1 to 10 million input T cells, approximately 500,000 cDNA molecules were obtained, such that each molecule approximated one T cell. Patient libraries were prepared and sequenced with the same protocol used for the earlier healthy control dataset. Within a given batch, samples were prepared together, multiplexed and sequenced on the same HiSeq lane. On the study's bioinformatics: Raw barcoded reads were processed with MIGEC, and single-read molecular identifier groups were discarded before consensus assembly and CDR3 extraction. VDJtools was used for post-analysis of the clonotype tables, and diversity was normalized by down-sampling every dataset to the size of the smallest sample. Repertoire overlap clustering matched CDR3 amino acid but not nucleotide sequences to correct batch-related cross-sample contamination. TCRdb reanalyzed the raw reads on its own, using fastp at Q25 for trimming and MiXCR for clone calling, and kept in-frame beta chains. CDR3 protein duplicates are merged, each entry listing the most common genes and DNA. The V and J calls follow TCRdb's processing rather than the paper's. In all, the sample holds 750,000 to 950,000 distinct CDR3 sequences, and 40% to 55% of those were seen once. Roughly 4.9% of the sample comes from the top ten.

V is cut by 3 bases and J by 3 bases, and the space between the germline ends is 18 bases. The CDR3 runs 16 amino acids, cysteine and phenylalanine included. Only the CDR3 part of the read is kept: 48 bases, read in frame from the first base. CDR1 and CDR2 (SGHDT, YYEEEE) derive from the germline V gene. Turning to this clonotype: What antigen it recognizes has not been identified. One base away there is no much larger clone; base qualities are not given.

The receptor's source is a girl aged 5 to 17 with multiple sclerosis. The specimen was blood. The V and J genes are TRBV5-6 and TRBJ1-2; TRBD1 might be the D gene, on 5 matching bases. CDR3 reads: CASSSPTGGGDYGYTF. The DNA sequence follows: TGTGCCAGCAGCTCTCCAACGGGGGGTGGTGACTATGGCTACACCTTC.